This T cell receptor beta chain was captured by sequencing in a study of OX40 agonist ivuxolimab in advanced cancers. As for this clone: The target antigen is unknown.

Study-wide points: There were also nonresponders showing low normalized T-cell clonal expansion. In the 0.1 to 3.0 mg/kg range, CD4+ and CD8+ blood T cells had expanded clonally by week 6.

The CDR3 totals 12 residues. V lost 7 bases and J 0 bases, leaving 3 bases between the germline ends. CDR1 and CDR2 (germline): LNHDA, SQIVND (reference sequence). Profiling relied on immunoSEQ multiplex PCR, and the TCRdb table lists in-frame clones only, not all of them. The sample comprises around 40,000 clones, 82% of which are singletons, and less than 2.5% rests with the top ten. Here the sequenced sample was CD4+ or CD8+ T cells sorted from blood, taken in a trial of the OX40 agonist ivuxolimab. This chain uses TRBV19 with TRBJ2-2; D not certain. This sequence was found in an adult with an advanced solid tumor such as melanoma, head and neck, liver or kidney cancer. In DNA, the CDR3 is TGTGCCAGTATTACGAACACCGGGGAGCTGTTTTTT. It encodes CASITNTGELFF.